Below, 4 T cell receptor beta chains from the same sample are listed, as sequenced in a study of T cells in Graves' hyperthyroidism and ophthalmopathy. Amplification of TCR beta CDR3 regions used RNA as the template. The HTBI primer set drove a first-round RT-PCR of the TCR CDR3. TCRdb fed the multiplex PCR reads into MiXCR, producing one record per CDR3 protein. The sample shows about 160,000 distinct CDR3 sequences, over 7.5% of them seen only once. Sequencing was carried out using blood. Every receptor here comes from a woman aged 18-30 years with Graves' hyperthyroidism that later progressed to Graves' ophthalmopathy.

At least ten counts were recorded for this clonotype. This chain connects TRBV30 to TRBJ2-7; possible D gene TRBD1, 5 bases. Per the germline V gene, CDR1 is GTSNPN and CDR2 is SVGIG (reference sequence). V was shortened by 1 base and J by 6 bases, with 13 bases between the two germline ends. The CDR3 runs 13 residues. CDR3 DNA: TGTGCCTGGAGTGCCTTCAGGGATCGCGAGCAGTACTTC. Protein: CAWSAFRDREQYF.

A few counts support this clonotype. This may stem from a read error, because a much larger clone lies one nucleotide away. This chain uses TRBV28 with TRBJ2-1; weak D call: TRBD2 (5 bases). The CDR3 consists of 15 residues. Germline lookup yields CDR1 MDHEN and CDR2 SYDVKM. CDR3 sequence: CGSIESGLPVNEQFF. The CDR3 nucleotides read TGTGGCAGCATTGAAAGTGGACTGCCTGTCAATGAGCAGTTCTTC. Using reference TRBV28 and TRBJ2-1 for the parts outside the CDR3, the full variable domain is DVKVTQSSRYLVKRTGEKVFLECVQDMDHENMFWYRQDPGLGLRLIYFSYDVKMKEKGDIPEGYSVSREKKERFSLILESASTNQTSMYLCGSIESGLPVNEQFFGPGTRLTVL.

In regard to this clonotype: A much bigger clone sits one base away, suggesting this may be a read error. The chain employs TRBV11-3 and TRBJ1-5, with 10 bases matching TRBD1. The germline V gene encodes CDR1 SGHNT and CDR2 YENEEA. Trimming at V came to 7 bases and at J to 9 bases, leaving 6 bases not matched to a gene. CDR3 size: 13 residues. CDR3 protein: CASKDRGLRPQHF. The CDR3 DNA reads as TGTGCCAGCAAAGACAGGGGGCTTCGGCCCCAGCATTTT.

The CDR3 reads CASRSRPGQGIYPSYGYTF. The CDR3 coding sequence is TGTGCCAGCAGAAGCCGTCCGGGACAGGGGATTTATCCCTCCTATGGCTACACCTTC. The genes are TRBV7-8 and TRBJ1-2, with 10 bases fitting TRBD1. With 6 bases clipped from V and 4 bases from J, the junction kept 20 bases outside the gene matches. CDR3 length equals 19 residues. Looked up from germline, CDR1 is SGHVS and CDR2 is FQNEAQ.